This TCR beta chain comes out of a study of blood T cell repertoires in COVID-19 (dated by TCRdb to 2020 to 2021). At the level of the whole study: Samples from collaborators originated in the United States, Italy and Spain and spanned both the acute and convalescent phases of COVID-19. The prospective study material was composed of cDNA or gDNA derived from T cells, B-cell-depleted T cells, or PBMCs. Deeply sampled blood TCRbeta repertoires from subjects exposed to, actively infected with, or recovered from COVID-19 were included in the dataset. The repertoires were made available in a free public database intended to serve as a resource for research on the immune response to SARS-CoV-2. The samples were drawn from the first 160 participants of the ongoing ImmuneRACE study and from more than 1,000 subjects provided by 6 global collaborators. Sample metadata almost always included a de-identified subject ID, COVID-19 status, age in years and sex. Where HLA class I and class II types were available, the types were taken from metadata supplied by the sample provider, not from assay-based typing.

This clone was detected only once. Its antigen is currently not known. No base quality information exists; no much larger clone differs at one position. Participants in the prospective study were aged about 18 to 95 years, lived in about two dozen United States geographic areas, and enrolled through a virtual design. Cohort assignment in the prospective study relied on participant-reported clinical history from a screening survey and a study questionnaire. In the prospective study, mobile phlebotomists collected whole blood, serum and a nasopharyngeal or oropharyngeal swab from each participant. Additional blood draws and questionnaires over an approximately two-month period could optionally be provided by prospective study participants. Before DNA extraction, prospective study blood samples were shipped either frozen or at room temperature. CDR1 and CDR2, looked up from the germline V gene (reference sequence), are LNHNV and YYDKDF. V was cut back by 0 bases and J by 5 bases, leaving a gap of 13 bases between them. The CDR3 runs 16 residues from the cysteine to the phenylalanine. Of all the DNA, just the CDR3 is kept, 48 bases in frame from base 1.

Here is what the overall study found, with its caveats: How much clinical and demographic metadata was included differed by source and by participant, and the metadata was provided uncurated.

TCRbeta CDR3 regions were amplified from genomic DNA by means of the immunoSEQ Assay, a bias-controlled multiplex PCR. Processing in the source paper ran as follows. Within the assay, amplification of reference gene primers was used to estimate how many nucleated cells each sample contained. To quantify the absolute abundance of each unique TCRbeta CDR3 rearrangement, sequence reads were collapsed and filtered. For each sample, productive Simpson clonality was calculated as the square root of Simpson's diversity index over productive rearrangements. Not all clones reach the TCRdb copy of this immuneACCESS table, which keeps in-frame sequences only. Checked studies attribute under half of the gap to unresolved V genes and leave the rest unexplained. V, J and clone size are taken as reported in that table, and D and trimming were inferred from the DNA itself. The sample includes fewer than 250,000 clones, with 80% to 90% observed a single time. The ten largest clonotypes hold 14% to 15% of the sample.

Sequencing was done on a sample of PBMCs or T cells enriched from blood (not recorded which). The rearrangement combines TRBV15 with TRBJ2-2, and the D gene may be TRBD2, 6 bases matching. This receptor was taken from a woman between 50 and 59 years old with acute COVID-19. The CDR3 protein: CATSRDVWTNTGELFF. The nucleotide sequence reads TGTGCCACCAGCAGAGATGTTTGGACTAATACCGGGGAGCTGTTTTTT.